This T cell receptor beta chain originates from a study of T cell responses to AZD1222 COVID-19 vaccine. Using immunoSEQ multiplex PCR, the repertoire was profiled, and TCRdb retains in-frame clones only, with some absent. The sample contains 95,000 to 100,000 clones, about 86% of which appear only once. The ends were cut back, 5 bases at V and 1 base at J, with 12 bases in the middle. CDR1 is SGHTA, CDR2 FQGNSA, per germline. This CDR3 contains 15 residues. This specimen was peripheral blood, taken on day 0 of AZD1222 vaccination. This chain connects TRBV7-2 to TRBJ1-5; D call uncertain. The TCR comes from an adult in good health. The CDR3 nucleotides are TGTGCCAGCAGCCCGCCCGGGAGGAGCAATCAGCCCCAGCATTTT. This codes for CASSPPGRSNQPQHF.